The 11 T cell receptor beta chains below all came from one sample that was sequenced in a study of blood T cell repertoires in COVID-19. Assay used: immunoSEQ multiplex PCR; TCRdb lists only in-frame clones, some missing. The data hold tens of thousands of clones, with roughly nine tenths observed a single time. The sample consisted of peripheral blood. These receptor sequences come from a man aged 55-75 years with acute or convalescent COVID-19.

This CDR3 reads CASRMTGGTNYGYTF. Written as DNA, the CDR3 is TGTGCCAGCAGAATGACAGGGGGAACTAACTATGGCTACACCTTC. The chain uses TRBV6-5 and TRBJ1-2; 9 bases agree with TRBD1. The length of the CDR3 is 15 residues. V gave up 6 bases and J gave up 0 bases; unmatched junction bases: 5. In germline, CDR1 is MNHEY, CDR2 SVGAGI.

The gene calls are TRBV7-9 and TRBJ1-5; possibly TRBD1 for D (6 bases). V lost 3 bases to trimming and J lost 1 base, with 13 bases between them. The V gene's germline CDR1 is SEHNR and CDR2 FQNEAQ (reference sequence). This CDR3 has 16 residues. The CDR3 coding sequence is TGTGCCAGCAGCTTCGGTGGGGGCGCGAGCAATCAGCCCCAGCATTTT. It yields the protein CASSFGGGASNQPQHF.

This clone was seen a handful of times. This chain joins TRBV27 and TRBJ1-2; 10 nucleotides align to TRBD1. The germline V gene has CDR1 MNHEY and CDR2 SMNVEV (reference sequence). The V and J ends lost 4 bases and 4 bases, in that order; junction bases with no gene match: 6. The CDR3 is 15 amino acids. The CDR3 reads CASSYRDRGRYGYTF. CDR3 coding DNA: TGTGCCAGCAGTTACCGGGACAGGGGACGCTATGGCTACACCTTC.

V gene TRBV7-9 combines with J gene TRBJ2-2, with 8 positions matching TRBD1. V lost 7 bases and J lost 0; bases outside the gene matches: 7. Germline V gene sequence: CDR1 SEHNR, CDR2 FQNEAQ (reference sequence). The CDR3 spans 16 residues. CDR3 sequence (DNA): TGTGCCAGCATCCAGGGGGCAGGTCCGAACACCGGGGAGCTGTTTTTT. Its translation is CASIQGAGPNTGELFF.

The J gene is TRBJ2-7, the V gene TRBV11-1; TRBD2 matches at 14 bases. CDR1 and CDR2 (germline): SGHAT, FQDESV (reference sequence). Germline trimming cut 6 bases from V and 4 bases from J; bases unmatched to any gene: 5. The CDR3 is 15 residues long. As DNA, the CDR3 is TGTGCCAGCAGTCTGGGACTAGCGGGGGTGTACGAGCAGTACTTC. Translation: CASSLGLAGVYEQYF.

The chain combines TRBV27 with TRBJ1-1; 8 nucleotides line up with TRBD1. From germline, CDR1 is MNHEY and CDR2 SMNVEV (reference sequence). The ends lost 6 bases at V and 1 base at J; junction bases unmatched: 16. The CDR3 has 18 amino acids. CDR3 sequence reads: CASRPQGASLFWNTEAFF. The CDR3 DNA is TGTGCCAGCAGACCCCAGGGGGCGTCTCTTTTTTGGAACACTGAAGCTTTCTTT.

The DNA of the CDR3 is TGTGCCAGCAGCTCCAGGGGGAACGGAGGGGAGCAGTACTTC. Its translation is CASSSRGNGGEQYF. The genes are TRBV7-9 and TRBJ2-7, with a weak D call TRBD1 (7 bases). CDR1 SEHNR and CDR2 FQNEAQ come from the germline V gene (reference sequence). The CDR3 runs 14 residues. V lost 4 bases and J lost 7, with 17 bases in between.

The genes are TRBV5-4 and TRBJ1-1; D possibly corresponds to TRBD1 (6 bases). Between the trimmed V and J ends, which lost 1 base and 6 bases, there was a span of 13 bases. Per germline, CDR1 SGHNT and CDR2 YYREEE (reference sequence). The CDR3 contains 14 residues. CDR3 loop: CASSLQGLSAEAFF. CDR3 coding DNA: TGTGCCAGCAGCTTGCAGGGGTTGTCGGCTGAAGCTTTCTTT. Full variable domain (rest looked up from reference TRBV5-4 and TRBJ1-1): ETGVTQSPTHLIKTRGQQVTLRCSSQSGHNTVSWYQQALGQGPQFIFQYYREEENGRGNFPPRFSGLQFPNYSSELNVNALELDDSALYLCASSLQGLSAEAFFGQGTRLTVV.

DNA for the CDR3: TGTGCCAGCAGCTTGGCACCAGGACAGTACACTGAAGCTTTCTTT. This encodes CASSLAPGQYTEAFF. The V gene is TRBV9, the J gene TRBJ1-1; TRBD1 is a possible D gene (6 bases). CDR3 length equals 15 residues. The V and J ends lost 4 bases and 3 bases respectively, with 16 bases between them. Looked up from germline, CDR1 is SGDLS and CDR2 is YYNGEE.

The table lists this clone with a few counts. CDR3 region: CASSFGTGRSPLHF. DNA of the CDR3: TGTGCCAGCAGTTTTGGGACAGGGAGGTCACCCCTCCACTTT. The chain couples TRBV6-5 to TRBJ1-6; 9 bases map to TRBD1. This CDR3 spans 14 amino acids. Per germline, CDR1 MNHEY and CDR2 SVGAGI. The V gene end was trimmed by 4 bases and the J gene end by 10 bases; junction bases not matched to a gene: 5.

The rearrangement links TRBV2 to TRBJ1-2; possible D gene TRBD1, 5 bases. V was cut by 3 bases and J by 4 bases, with 12 bases left in between. There are 14 residues in the CDR3. Germline V gene data show CDR1 as SNHLY and CDR2 as FYNNEI. CDR3 in amino acids: CASSDQGGSYGYTF. The CDR3 DNA reads TGTGCCAGCAGTGATCAGGGAGGGAGCTATGGCTACACCTTC.